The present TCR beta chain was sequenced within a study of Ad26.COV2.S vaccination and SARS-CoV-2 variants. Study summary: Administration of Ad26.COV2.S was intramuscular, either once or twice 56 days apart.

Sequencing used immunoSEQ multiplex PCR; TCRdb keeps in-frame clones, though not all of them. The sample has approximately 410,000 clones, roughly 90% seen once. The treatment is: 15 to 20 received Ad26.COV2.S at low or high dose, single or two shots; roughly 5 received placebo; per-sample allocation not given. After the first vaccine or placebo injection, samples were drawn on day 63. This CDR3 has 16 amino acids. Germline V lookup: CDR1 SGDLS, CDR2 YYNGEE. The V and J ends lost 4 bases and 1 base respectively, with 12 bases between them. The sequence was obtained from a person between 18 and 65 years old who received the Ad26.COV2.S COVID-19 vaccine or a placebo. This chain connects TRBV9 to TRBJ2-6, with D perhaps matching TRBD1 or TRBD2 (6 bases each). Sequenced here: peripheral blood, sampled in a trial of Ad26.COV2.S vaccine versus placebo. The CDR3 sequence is CASSPQGGSGANVLTF. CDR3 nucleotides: TGTGCCAGCAGCCCCCAAGGGGGGTCTGGGGCCAACGTCCTGACTTTC.